This T cell receptor beta chain is drawn from a study of cytomegalovirus exposure and HLA in healthy donors. 60 Vbeta and 13 Jbeta primers were used in PCR. The table came from immunoSEQ multiplex PCR; TCRdb's copy has only in-frame clones and leaves some out. Among some 140,000 clones listed, 70% to 80% were seen once. CDR3 length: 15 amino acids. Germline-derived CDR1 and CDR2 are SGHRS and YFSETQ. Deletions cut 1 base from V and 5 bases from J, with 15 bases between. To note about this clone: What it binds is unknown.

Donors were nominally healthy when sampled, though unrecorded immune exposures were likely. Study findings and constraints: There were about 160 TCR beta chains listed as cytomegalovirus-associated. Later examination showed HLA-associated TCR beta chains had greater clonal expansion than equally common others. Later on, a genetic analysis was performed. It linked a missense variant in DCLRE1C with V- and J-gene trimming of TCR beta.

Sequencing used PBMCs. The sequence was obtained from a woman between 40 and 55 years old in good health and CMV-seronegative. The chain carries TRBV5-1 and TRBJ2-5; possibly TRBD1 for D (5 bases). The CDR3 protein is CASSLFDRIGETQYF. DNA of the CDR3: TGCGCCAGCAGCTTGTTCGACAGAATCGGCGAGACCCAGTACTTC.